The rows below give T cell receptor beta chains drawn from one sample of a study of blood T cells in healthy people across ages. TCRdb redid the calling of the 5' RACE reads with MiXCR, one entry per CDR3 protein. Among over 450,000 distinct CDR3 sequences listed, about 24% were seen once. The same specimen was also included in a second study, on T cells of mothers and their children.

Sequencing was performed on blood. These receptors all come from a boy aged 5-17 years in good health. CDR3s include the opening cysteine and the closing phenylalanine or tryptophan. A D gene is named only where the DNA matches it firmly. Size is stated for part of the rows, as once, few or many counts, or as a class when the clone is expanded.

clone_size	j_call	v_call	d_call	cdr3_aa	cdr3_nt
few	TRBJ2-7	TRBV4-1	TRBD1	CASSQDPPGTGPYEQYF	TGCGCCAGCAGCCAAGATCCCCCCGGGACAGGCCCCTACGAGCAGTACTTC
NA	TRBJ2-7	TRBV29-1	NA	CSVEGGQEIPYEQYF	TGCAGCGTTGAGGGGGGGCAGGAGATCCCCTACGAGCAGTACTTC
few	TRBJ2-1	TRBV6-2/TRBV6-3	TRBD1	CASSTRDRPSYNEQFF	TGTGCCAGCAGTACCCGGGACAGGCCCTCCTACAATGAGCAGTTCTTC
NA	TRBJ1-2	TRBV28	NA	CASSSSDMNYGYTF	TGTGCCAGCAGTTCCAGCGACATGAACTATGGCTACACCTTC
NA	TRBJ2-1	TRBV3-1	TRBD1	CASSPITGGIYNEQFF	TGTGCCAGCAGCCCAATAACAGGGGGCATCTACAATGAGCAGTTCTTC
NA	TRBJ1-2	TRBV28	TRBD1	CASTPTGRNYGYTF	TGTGCCAGCACCCCGACAGGGAGGAACTATGGCTACACCTTC
NA	TRBJ2-4	TRBV13	NA	CASSLGGTLLTLAKNIQYF	TGTGCCAGCAGCTTAGGCGGGACACTCCTAACTCTAGCCAAAAACATTCAGTACTTC
many	TRBJ2-5	TRBV14	TRBD2	CASSQGLAGIQETQYF	TGTGCCAGCAGCCAAGGCCTAGCGGGTATACAAGAGACCCAGTACTTC
NA	TRBJ1-5	TRBV2	TRBD1	CASAPGGQGNQPQHF	TGTGCCAGCGCCCCAGGGGGACAGGGGAATCAGCCCCAGCATTTT
few	TRBJ2-1	TRBV7-2	NA	CASSLTPGEQFF	TGTGCCAGCTCGCTGACTCCGGGTGAGCAGTTCTTC
NA	TRBJ1-2	TRBV7-9	NA	CASSRAYGYTF	TGTGCCAGCAGCCGGGCCTATGGCTACACCTTC
NA	TRBJ2-1	TRBV29-1	NA	CSVGRSSSYNEQFF	TGCAGCGTTGGCCGTAGCAGCTCCTACAATGAGCAGTTCTTC
NA	TRBJ2-7	TRBV20-1	NA	CSARSFPGQAELYEQYF	TGCAGTGCTAGGAGTTTCCCAGGGCAGGCCGAGCTCTACGAGCAGTACTTC
NA	TRBJ2-1	TRBV7-2	TRBD2	CASSLRWPSGRVNNEQFF	TGTGCCAGCAGCTTAAGGTGGCCTAGCGGGAGAGTAAACAATGAGCAGTTCTTC
few	TRBJ2-1	TRBV9	TRBD1	CASSGGTGGSNEQFF	TGTGCCAGCAGCGGGGGGACAGGGGGCTCCAATGAGCAGTTCTTC
NA	TRBJ1-4	TRBV4-2	TRBD1	CASSQREWTGKNEKLFF	TGTGCCAGCAGCCAGCGTGAGTGGACAGGGAAAAATGAAAAACTGTTTTTT
NA	TRBJ1-2	TRBV29-1	NA	CSVVDTKYGYTF	TGCAGCGTTGTTGACACGAAATATGGCTACACCTTC
NA	TRBJ1-5	TRBV7-4	NA	CASSWAENSNQPQHF	TGTGCCAGCAGCTGGGCGGAGAACAGCAATCAGCCCCAGCATTTT
NA	TRBJ2-5	TRBV21-1	NA	CASTSRTSGKVEETQYF	TGTGCCAGCACCTCTAGGACTAGCGGAAAGGTGGAAGAGACCCAGTACTTC